This T cell receptor (beta chain) was captured by sequencing in a study of blood T cell repertoires in COVID-19. Across the whole study: Samples taken during acute and convalescent COVID-19 were collected in the United States, Italy and Spain. PBMCs, B-cell-depleted T cells, or T cells provided the cDNA or gDNA that made up the material.

V shed 2 bases and J 7 bases; nucleotides not matched to a gene: 8. CDR1 and CDR2 (germline): MGHRA, YSYEKL. CDR3 length: 14 amino acids. Study processing details: The assay estimated nucleated cells by amplifying reference gene primers. Data came from immunoSEQ multiplex PCR; TCRdb stores just in-frame clones and leaves some out. From that table come the V and J calls and clone size; the DNA was used to work out D and trimming. There are more than 95,000 clones in the sample; approximately 74% occur only once, and over 5.5% lies in the top ten. Seattle participants joined during active infection and were tracked over time.

This TCR derives from a man older than 75 with COVID-19, enrolled during active disease. J is TRBJ2-7 and V is TRBV4-1; 7 nucleotides match TRBD1. Specimen: peripheral blood. The CDR3 DNA reads as TGCGCCAGCAGCCAATGGGACAGCTACGCGGAGCAGTACTTC. Amino acids: CASSQWDSYAEQYF.